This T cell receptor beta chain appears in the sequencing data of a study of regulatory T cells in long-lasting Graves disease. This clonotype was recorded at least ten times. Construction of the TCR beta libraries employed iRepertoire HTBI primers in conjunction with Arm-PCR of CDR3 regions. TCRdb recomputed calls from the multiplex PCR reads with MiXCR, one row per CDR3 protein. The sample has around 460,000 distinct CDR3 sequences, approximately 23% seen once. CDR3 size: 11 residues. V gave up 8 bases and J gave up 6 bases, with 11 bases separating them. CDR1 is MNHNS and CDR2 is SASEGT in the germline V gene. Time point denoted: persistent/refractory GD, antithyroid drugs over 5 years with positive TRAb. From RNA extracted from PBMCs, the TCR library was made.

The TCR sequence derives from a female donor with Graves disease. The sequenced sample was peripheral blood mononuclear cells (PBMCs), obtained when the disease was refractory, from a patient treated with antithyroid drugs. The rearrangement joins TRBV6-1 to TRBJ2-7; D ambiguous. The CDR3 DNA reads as TGTGCCAGCCCGAAGGGCGGCGAGCAGTACTTC. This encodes CASPKGGEQYF.